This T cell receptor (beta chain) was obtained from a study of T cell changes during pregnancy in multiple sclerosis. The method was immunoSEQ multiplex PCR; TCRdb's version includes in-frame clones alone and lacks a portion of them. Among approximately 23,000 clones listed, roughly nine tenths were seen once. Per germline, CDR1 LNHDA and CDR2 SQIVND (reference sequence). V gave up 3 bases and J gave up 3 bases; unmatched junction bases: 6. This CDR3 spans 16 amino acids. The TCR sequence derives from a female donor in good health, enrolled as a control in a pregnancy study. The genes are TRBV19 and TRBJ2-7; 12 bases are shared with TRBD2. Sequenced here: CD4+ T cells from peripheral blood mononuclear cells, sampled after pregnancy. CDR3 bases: TGTGCCAGTAGTATCTCGACTAGCGGGGGATACTACGAGCAGTACTTC. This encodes CASSISTSGGYYEQYF.